Sequencing of this TCR beta chain was carried out in a study of blood T cell repertoires in COVID-19. Overall study context: The United States, Italy and Spain provided the acute and convalescent COVID-19 samples. T cells, B-cell-depleted T cells, or PBMCs supplied cDNA or gDNA.

The CDR3 covers 14 residues. Trimming left V 1 base short and J 1 base short, with 6 bases between. The germline V gene has CDR1 SEHNR and CDR2 FQNEAQ (reference sequence). Under the authors' procedure: By means of reference gene primer amplification, nucleated cell counts were estimated. The method was immunoSEQ multiplex PCR; TCRdb's version includes in-frame clones alone and lacks a portion of them. From that table come the V and J calls and clone size; the DNA was used to work out D and trimming. Here the sample spans about 150,000 clones, around 78% being singletons. The sequence derives from an older man with acute or convalescent COVID-19. This chain connects TRBV7-9 to TRBJ2-3, with D tentatively TRBD2 (5 bases). What was sequenced was peripheral blood. CDR3 DNA sequence: TGTGCCAGCAGCTTAGTCGGGGGCACAGATACGCAGTATTTT. Translating it yields CASSLVGGTDTQYF.